The T cell receptor beta chain under discussion was sequenced for a study of blood T cell repertoires in COVID-19. This table comes from immunoSEQ multiplex PCR, and its TCRdb copy is limited to in-frame clones, with some not included. Of roughly 92,000 clones in the sample, around nine tenths were seen once. The CDR3 has 16 amino acids. Germline V gene sequence: CDR1 KGHSH, CDR2 LQKENI. J gave up 2 bases and V 1 base, and 8 bases lay outside the gene matches. This clonotype was sampled from a man aged 45-65 years with acute or convalescent COVID-19. The V and J genes are TRBV18 and TRBJ2-7, with 7 positions matching TRBD1. The source material was peripheral blood. The CDR3 coding sequence is TGTGCCAGCTCACCACGTAACCGGCAGGGGGCCTACGAGCAGTACTTC. This gives the protein CASSPRNRQGAYEQYF. The full variable domain, in which reference TRBV18 and TRBJ2-7 provide the parts outside the CDR3, is NAGVMQNPRHLVRRRGQEARLRCSPMKGHSHVYWYRQLPEEGLKFMVYLQKENIIDESGMPKERFSAEFPKEGPSILRIQQVVRGDSAAYFCASSPRNRQGAYEQYFGPGTRLTVT.